This T cell receptor (beta chain) was retrieved from a study of CD8 T cells in ankylosing spondylitis. Overall study results and limits: One TCR beta motif, made up of under ten highly homologous variants, appeared characteristic of ankylosing spondylitis blood.

Germline CDR1 reads MRHNA; CDR2 reads SNTAGT. Unmatched junction bases numbered 14, after V lost 7 bases and J lost 4 bases. The CDR3 runs 18 residues. This clonotype was seen only once. Its antigen is not identified. TCRdb used MiXCR to reprocess the 5' RACE reads, holding one entry per CDR3 protein. The table records 100,000 to 150,000 distinct CDR3 sequences, approximately 17% of them present only once. This TCR was recovered from a male donor with ankylosing spondylitis. Sequenced input: blood, either unsorted or a sorted T cell fraction (not recorded which). The V gene is TRBV6-4, the J gene TRBJ2-3, with 13 bases identical to TRBD2. The CDR3 spells CASNDRLAGGNLADTQYF. CDR3 DNA sequence: TGTGCCAGCAACGACCGACTAGCGGGAGGAAATCTAGCAGATACGCAGTATTTT.